In this sample, the clone carrying this TCR beta chain turned up once. This record belongs to a study of blood T cell repertoires in COVID-19. Overall study context: There were acute and convalescent COVID-19 samples, and they came from the United States, Italy and Spain. PBMCs, B-cell-depleted T cells, or T cells were the source of the cDNA or gDNA that made up the material.

The ends lost 2 bases at V and 5 bases at J; junction bases unmatched: 10. Germline lookup yields CDR1 SGHTA and CDR2 FQGNSA. The CDR3 is made up of 17 amino acids. How the authors handled the data: Scientists estimated how many nucleated cells there were by amplifying reference gene primers. Assay used: immunoSEQ multiplex PCR; TCRdb lists only in-frame clones, some missing. V and J calls and clone size are copied from that table; D and trimming were computed from the DNA. Of under 250,000 clones in the sample, roughly 80% are singletons; the top ten hold roughly 3.3%. This sequence was found in a young woman with acute or convalescent COVID-19. The sequenced sample consisted of peripheral blood. The rearrangement links TRBV7-2 to TRBJ2-5; TRBD2 matches 11 bases. The CDR3, as DNA: TGTGCCAGCAGCTTACGGGTAGCGGGAGGGATTGGGGAGACCCAGTACTTC. This sequence encodes CASSLRVAGGIGETQYF.